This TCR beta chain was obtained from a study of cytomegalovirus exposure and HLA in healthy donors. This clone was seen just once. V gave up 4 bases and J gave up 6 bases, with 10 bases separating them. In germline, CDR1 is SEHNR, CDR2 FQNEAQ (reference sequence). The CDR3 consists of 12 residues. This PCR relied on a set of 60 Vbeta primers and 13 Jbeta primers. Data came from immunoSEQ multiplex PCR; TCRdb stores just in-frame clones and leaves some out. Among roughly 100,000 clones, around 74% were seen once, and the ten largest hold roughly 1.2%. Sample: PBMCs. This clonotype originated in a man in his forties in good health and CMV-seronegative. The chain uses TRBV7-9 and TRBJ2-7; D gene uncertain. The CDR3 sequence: CASSSPWSEQYF. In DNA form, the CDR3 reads TGTGCCAGCAGCTCTCCGTGGAGCGAGCAGTACTTC. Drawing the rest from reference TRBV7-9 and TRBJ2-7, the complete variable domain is DTGVSQNPRHKITKRGQNVTFRCDPISEHNRLYWYRQTLGQGPEFLTYFQNEAQLEKSRLLSDRFSAERPKGSFSTLEIQRTEQGDSAMYLCASSSPWSEQYFGPGTRLTVT.